These 18 T cell receptor beta chains came from one sample sequenced in a study of Ad26.COV2.S vaccination and SARS-CoV-2 variants. Stated treatment: some 20 received Ad26.COV2.S at low or high dose, single or two shots; about 5 received placebo; per-sample allocation not given. On day 63 after the first injection, vaccine and placebo recipients gave samples. Measured with immunoSEQ multiplex PCR; TCRdb has only the in-frame clones, and not every one. The data contain around 300,000 clones, more than 85% of them singletons. The specimen comprised peripheral blood, sampled in a trial of Ad26.COV2.S vaccine versus placebo. The receptors here all came from a person aged 18-65 years who received the Ad26.COV2.S COVID-19 vaccine or a placebo.

V gene TRBV7-8 combines with J gene TRBJ1-2; D remains ambiguous. Germline loops: CDR1 SGHVS, CDR2 FQNEAQ. Trimming cost V 1 base and J 4 bases, with 13 bases left between them. The CDR3 runs to 15 residues. CDR3 region: CASSLESGSGYGYTF. The CDR3 DNA reads as TGTGCCAGCAGCTTAGAAAGCGGGTCGGGCTATGGCTACACCTTC.

A remark on this clone: Other DNA sequences in the same sample also yield this CDR3. The chain combines TRBV5-1 with TRBJ1-5, with no clear D. The CDR3 is made up of 13 amino acids. V was clipped by 0 bases and J by 1 base, with 2 bases between them. Germline V gene lookup returns CDR1 SGHRS and CDR2 YFSETQ. The CDR3 sequence is CASSLGSNQPQHF. The CDR3 DNA sequence: TGCGCCAGCAGCTTGGGGAGCAATCAGCCCCAGCATTTT.

This clone was observed a single time. This rearrangement joins TRBV5-8 to TRBJ2-4; 9 positions agree with TRBD1. In germline, CDR1 is SGHTS, CDR2 YDEGEE. This CDR3 spans 17 amino acids. V trimming: 3 bases; J trimming: 0 bases; junction bases outside the gene matches: 7. CDR3 DNA sequence: TGTGCCAGCAGCTCAGACAGGGGGGGACTAGCCAAAAACATTCAGTACTTC. Its protein is CASSSDRGGLAKNIQYF. Complete variable domain (other parts from reference TRBV5-8 and TRBJ2-4): EAGVTQSPTHLIKTRGQQATLRCSPISGHTSVYWYQQALGLGLQFLLWYDEGEERNRGNFPPRFSGRQFPNYSSELNVNALELEDSALYLCASSSDRGGLAKNIQYFGAGTRLSVL.

The V and J genes are TRBV28 and TRBJ1-5; 7 positions match TRBD1. CDR3 length: 16 amino acids. Looked up from germline, CDR1 is MDHEN and CDR2 is SYDVKM. Losses at the gene ends were 5 bases for V and 0 bases for J; bases not matched to a gene: 7. Here the CDR3 DNA reads TGTGCCAGCAGTCCCGGGACAGCGTATAGCAATCAGCCCCAGCATTTT. Translated, it gives CASSPGTAYSNQPQHF.

V gene TRBV5-6 combines with J gene TRBJ2-7, with TRBD1 matching 9 bases. Germline-derived CDR1 and CDR2 are SGHDT and YYEEEE. V was pared by 3 bases and J by 5 bases, with 9 bases of the junction left unmatched. The CDR3 totals 15 residues. CDR3 bases: TGTGCCAGCAGCTCGGGGACAGGGAGGGCCCACGAGCAGTACTTC. Translating gives CASSSGTGRAHEQYF.

This chain uses TRBV11-2 with TRBJ1-1, with no clear D. The CDR3 has 13 residues. V lost 5 bases and J 4 bases, leaving 11 bases between the germline ends. CDR1 SGHAT and CDR2 FQNNGV come from the germline V gene. The CDR3 nucleotides read TGTGCCAGCAGCCCCCTTTCGGGCACTGAAGCTTTCTTT. Its protein product is CASSPLSGTEAFF.

The rearrangement joins TRBV2 to TRBJ2-1; D is unclear. The CDR3 runs 11 residues. Germline V CDR1 and CDR2: SNHLY, FYNNEI. The ends were cut back, 3 bases at V and 9 bases at J, with 6 bases in the middle. The CDR3 DNA reads TGTGCCAGCAGTGAGTCGGTTGAGCAGTTCTTC. It encodes CASSESVEQFF. The variable domain in full, completed from reference TRBV2 and TRBJ2-1, reads EPEVTQTPSHQVTQMGQEVILRCVPISNHLYFYWYRQILGQKVEFLVSFYNNEISEKSEIFDDQFSVERPDGSNFTLKIRSTKLEDSAMYFCASSESVEQFFGPGTRLTVL.

This clone has a single count. The gene calls are TRBV7-8 and TRBJ2-7, with D uncertain. V dropped 1 base and J dropped 3 bases, with 7 bases sitting between them. Germline CDR1 SGHVS, CDR2 FQNEAQ. The CDR3 is 13 amino acids. CDR3 sequence: CASSLVGNYEQYF. CDR3 DNA sequence: TGTGCCAGCAGCTTAGTAGGTAACTACGAGCAGTACTTC.

This clone appeared a single time. V gene TRBV21-1 combines with J gene TRBJ1-2. TRBV21-1 is a pseudogene segment. This CDR3 spans 13 amino acids. CDR3 nucleotides: TGTGCCAGCTATCGGGAGGCCTACTATGGCTACACCTTC. Amino acid sequence: CASYREAYYGYTF.

The CDR3 sequence: CASSPSMDLYGYTF. CDR3 bases: TGTGCCAGCAGCCCTTCGATGGACCTTTATGGCTACACCTTC. The chain uses TRBV11-2 and TRBJ1-2; D call uncertain. Germline-derived CDR1 and CDR2 are SGHAT and FQNNGV. The CDR3 loop spans 14 amino acids. Trimming left V 5 bases short and J 5 bases short, with 15 bases between. Together with reference TRBV11-2 and TRBJ1-2, the CDR3 gives the full variable domain: EAGVAQSPRYKIIEKRQSVAFWCNPISGHATLYWYQQILGQGPKLLIQFQNNGVVDDSQLPKDRFSAERLKGVDSTLKIQPAKLEDSAVYLCASSPSMDLYGYTFGSGTRLTVV.

This clone was seen only once. CDR3 DNA sequence: TGTGCCAGCAGTGACCCAGGAGACCCCTACAATGAGCAGTTCTTC. It encodes CASSDPGDPYNEQFF. The chain links TRBV2 to TRBJ2-1; D is ambiguous. Trimming left V 3 bases short and J 2 bases short, with 11 bases between. CDR1 and CDR2 (germline): SNHLY, FYNNEI. CDR3 length: 15 amino acids.

This chain links TRBV27 with TRBJ1-5; D remains unclear. The germline V gene encodes CDR1 MNHEY and CDR2 SMNVEV (reference sequence). This CDR3 has 16 residues. V was shortened by 0 bases and J by 6 bases, with 15 bases between the two germline ends. The CDR3 is CASSLSRAGPGQPQHF. The CDR3 coding sequence is TGTGCCAGCAGTTTATCCCGGGCAGGCCCGGGTCAGCCCCAGCATTTT.

The V call is TRBV27, the J call TRBJ1-4; the D gene is possibly TRBD1 (5 bases). The CDR3 has 13 residues. V dropped 8 bases and J dropped 3 bases, with 10 bases sitting between them. The germline V gene encodes CDR1 MNHEY and CDR2 SMNVEV (reference sequence). This CDR3 reads CASRGGANEKLFF. The CDR3, as DNA: TGTGCCAGCCGCGGAGGGGCTAATGAAAAACTGTTTTTT.

The chain is built from TRBV6-5 and TRBJ1-2; TRBD1 might be the D (5 bases). V was trimmed by 6 bases and J by 5 bases, leaving 13 bases between them. CDR3 length equals 13 residues. CDR1 and CDR2 (germline): MNHEY, SVGAGI. The CDR3 nucleotides are TGTGCCAGCAGGGGTCAGGGAGGGTATGGCTACACCTTC. Its protein product is CASRGQGGYGYTF.

This sequence joins TRBV6-6 and TRBJ1-1, with no clear D. The V and J ends lost 8 bases and 11 bases respectively, with 18 bases between them. Germline CDR1 reads MNHNY; CDR2 reads SVGAGI (reference sequence). The CDR3 sequence is 12 residues long. This CDR3 reads CASSSQPSGAFF. The CDR3 DNA is TGTGCCAGCTCTTCACAGCCCTCTGGCGCTTTCTTT.

V usage is TRBV6-7 and J usage is TRBJ2-5; 7 positions agree with TRBD1. TRBV6-7 is an open reading frame, and its role is uncertain. There are 15 residues in the CDR3. Trimming took 0 bases from V and 4 from J; bases not matched to a gene: 5. This CDR3 reads CASSYSLSGGETQYF. For the CDR3, the DNA is TGTGCCAGCAGTTACTCCCTCTCAGGGGGAGAGACCCAGTACTTC.

The chain recombines TRBV5-1 with TRBJ2-7, with D uncertain. The ends were cut back, 2 bases at V and 3 bases at J, with 15 bases in the middle. The CDR3 has 15 amino acids. Germline V gene sequence: CDR1 SGHRS, CDR2 YFSETQ. As DNA, the CDR3 is TGCGCCAGCAGCTTCGGAGACCCGACCCTCTACGAGCAGTACTTC. Its protein product is CASSFGDPTLYEQYF.

This chain connects TRBV5-1 to TRBJ1-3; D is perhaps TRBD1 (5 bases). Germline assignment: CDR1 SGHRS and CDR2 YFSETQ. V was cut by 2 bases and J by 2 bases, with 11 bases left in between. The CDR3 loop spans 15 amino acids. The CDR3 coding sequence is TGCGCCAGCAGCTTCACAGGCGAGGCTGGAAACACCATATATTTT. The encoded protein is CASSFTGEAGNTIYF. The variable domain in full, completed from reference TRBV5-1 and TRBJ1-3, reads KAGVTQTPRYLIKTRGQQVTLSCSPISGHRSVSWYQQTPGQGLQFLFEYFSETQRNKGNFPGRFSGRQFSNSRSEMNVSTLELGDSALYLCASSFTGEAGNTIYFGEGSWLTVV.